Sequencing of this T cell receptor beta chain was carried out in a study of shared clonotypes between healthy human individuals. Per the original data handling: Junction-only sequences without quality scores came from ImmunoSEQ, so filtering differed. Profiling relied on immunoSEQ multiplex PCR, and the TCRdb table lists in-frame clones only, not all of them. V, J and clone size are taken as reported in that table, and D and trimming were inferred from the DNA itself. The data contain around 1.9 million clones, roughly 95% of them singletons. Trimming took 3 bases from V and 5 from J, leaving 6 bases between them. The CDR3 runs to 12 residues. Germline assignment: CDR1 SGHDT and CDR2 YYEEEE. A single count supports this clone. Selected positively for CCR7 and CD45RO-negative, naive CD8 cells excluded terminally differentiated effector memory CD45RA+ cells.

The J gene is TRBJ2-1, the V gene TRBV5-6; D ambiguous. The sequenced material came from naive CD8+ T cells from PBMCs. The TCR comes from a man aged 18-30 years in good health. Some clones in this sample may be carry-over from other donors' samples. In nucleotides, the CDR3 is TGTGCCAGCAGCTGGACGGACAATGAGCAGTTCTTC. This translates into CASSWTDNEQFF.